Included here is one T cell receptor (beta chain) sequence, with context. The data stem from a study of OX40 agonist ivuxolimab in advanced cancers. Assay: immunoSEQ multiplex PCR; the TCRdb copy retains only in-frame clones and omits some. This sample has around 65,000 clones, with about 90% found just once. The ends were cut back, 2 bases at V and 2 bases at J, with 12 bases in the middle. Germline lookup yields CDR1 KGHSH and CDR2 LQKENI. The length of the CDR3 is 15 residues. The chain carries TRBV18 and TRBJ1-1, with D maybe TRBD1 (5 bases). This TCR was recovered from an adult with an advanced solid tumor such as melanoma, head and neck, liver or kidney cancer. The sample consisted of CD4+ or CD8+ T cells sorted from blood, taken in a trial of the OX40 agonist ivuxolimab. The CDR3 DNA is TGTGCCAGCTCACCAAATTTGAGGGGAAACACTGAAGCTTTCTTT. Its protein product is CASSPNLRGNTEAFF.